This TCR beta chain was found in a study of shared clonotypes between healthy human individuals. Splitting of CD4+ cells produced CD45RA+ naive and CD45RA-negative memory subsets. TCRdb's copy holds only in-frame clones and misses some; the assay was immunoSEQ multiplex PCR. This sample yields under 2.5 million clones, of which under 95% are seen a single time; 0.3% to 0.4% belongs to the top ten. The CDR3 totals 14 residues. V dropped 5 bases and J dropped 6 bases, with 13 bases sitting between them. Germline-derived CDR1 and CDR2 are SNHLY and FYNNEI. Material: naive CD4+ T cells from PBMCs. Subset denoted: CD45RA+ positively selected. The origin of this receptor is a man between 18 and 35 years old in good health. Some clones in this sample may be carry-over from other donors' samples. The chain uses TRBV2 and TRBJ1-4; tentative D call: TRBD1 (6 bases). CDR3 in DNA: TGTGCCAGCAGTCGCGAAGGGGGGGATGAAAAACTGTTTTTT. Translated, it gives CASSREGGDEKLFF.